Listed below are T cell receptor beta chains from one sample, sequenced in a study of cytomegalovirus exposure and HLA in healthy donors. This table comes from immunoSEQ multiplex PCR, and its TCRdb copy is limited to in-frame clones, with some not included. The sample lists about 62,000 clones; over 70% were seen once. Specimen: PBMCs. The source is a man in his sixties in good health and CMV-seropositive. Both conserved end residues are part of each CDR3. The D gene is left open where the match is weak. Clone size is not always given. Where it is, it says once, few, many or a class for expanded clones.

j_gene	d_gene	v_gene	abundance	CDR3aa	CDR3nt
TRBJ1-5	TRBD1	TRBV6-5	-	CASSRSGQGNQPQHF	TGTGCCAGCAGTCGCTCGGGACAGGGGAATCAGCCCCAGCATTTT
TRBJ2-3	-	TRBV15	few	CATSNPAGDFTDTQYF	TGTGCCACCAGCAACCCCGCGGGTGATTTCACAGATACGCAGTATTTT
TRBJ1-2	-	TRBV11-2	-	CASSLADSNYGYTF	TGTGCCAGCAGCTTAGCCGACAGTAACTATGGCTACACCTTC
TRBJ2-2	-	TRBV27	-	CASSISPGTGELFF	TGTGCCAGCAGTATCTCCCCAGGTACCGGGGAGCTGTTTTTT
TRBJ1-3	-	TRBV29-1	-	CSVALASGNTIYF	TGCAGCGTTGCACTCGCCTCTGGAAACACCATATATTTT
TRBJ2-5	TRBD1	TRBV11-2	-	CASSQGARETQYF	TGTGCCAGCAGCCAGGGGGCGAGAGAGACCCAGTACTTC
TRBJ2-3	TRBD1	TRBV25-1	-	CASSEWIDRGTDTQYF	TGTGCCAGCAGTGAATGGATCGACAGGGGCACAGATACGCAGTATTTT
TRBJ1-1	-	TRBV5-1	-	CASSLDGQGNTEAFF	TGCGCCAGCAGCTTGGACGGGCAGGGGAACACTGAAGCTTTCTTT
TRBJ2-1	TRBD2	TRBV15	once	CATSRVVAGEHNEQFF	TGTGCCACCAGCAGAGTGGTAGCGGGGGAACACAATGAGCAGTTCTTC
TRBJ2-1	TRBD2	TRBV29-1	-	CSVRTTSGRSSYNEQFF	TGCAGCGTTCGGACGACTAGCGGGAGGTCCTCCTACAATGAGCAGTTCTTC
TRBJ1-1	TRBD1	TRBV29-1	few	CSVLLDRDEAFF	TGCAGCGTACTACTAGACAGGGATGAAGCTTTCTTT
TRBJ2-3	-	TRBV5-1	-	CASSLFQDTQYF	TGCGCCAGCAGCTTGTTTCAAGATACGCAGTATTTT
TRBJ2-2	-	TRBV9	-	CASSSGIGELFF	TGTGCCAGCAGCTCAGGAATCGGGGAGCTGTTTTTT